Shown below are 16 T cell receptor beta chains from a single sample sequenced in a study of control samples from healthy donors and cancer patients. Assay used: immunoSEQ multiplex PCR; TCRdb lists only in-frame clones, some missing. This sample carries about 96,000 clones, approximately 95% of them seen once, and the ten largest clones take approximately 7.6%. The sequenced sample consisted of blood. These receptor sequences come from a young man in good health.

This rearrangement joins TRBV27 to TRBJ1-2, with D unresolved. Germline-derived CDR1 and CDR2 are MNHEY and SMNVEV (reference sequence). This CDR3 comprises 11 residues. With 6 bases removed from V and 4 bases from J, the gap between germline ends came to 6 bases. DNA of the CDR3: TGTGCCAGCAGCAAGGGCTATGGCTACACCTTC. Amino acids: CASSKGYGYTF.

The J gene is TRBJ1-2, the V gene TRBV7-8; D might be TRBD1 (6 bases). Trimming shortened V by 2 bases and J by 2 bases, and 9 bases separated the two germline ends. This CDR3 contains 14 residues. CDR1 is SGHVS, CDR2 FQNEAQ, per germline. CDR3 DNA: TGTGCCAGCAGCTTAACAGGGTGGAACTATGGCTACACCTTC. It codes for CASSLTGWNYGYTF.

CDR3 sequence: CASSFGGSSYEQYF. CDR3 nucleotides: TGTGCCAGCAGCTTCGGGGGGAGCTCCTACGAGCAGTACTTC. The chain combines TRBV5-4 with TRBJ2-7; the match to TRBD2 covers 7 bases. Germline V gene lookup returns CDR1 SGHNT and CDR2 YYREEE (reference sequence). V shed 2 bases, J shed 0 bases, and the junction held 2 bases outside the gene matches. This CDR3 contains 14 residues.

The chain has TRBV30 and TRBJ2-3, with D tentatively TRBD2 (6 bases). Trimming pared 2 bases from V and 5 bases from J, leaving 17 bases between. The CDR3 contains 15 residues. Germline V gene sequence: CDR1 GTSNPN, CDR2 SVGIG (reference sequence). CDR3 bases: TGTGCCTGGAGTCCACTAGCAGGAGAAGTAGATACGCAGTATTTT. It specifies CAWSPLAGEVDTQYF.

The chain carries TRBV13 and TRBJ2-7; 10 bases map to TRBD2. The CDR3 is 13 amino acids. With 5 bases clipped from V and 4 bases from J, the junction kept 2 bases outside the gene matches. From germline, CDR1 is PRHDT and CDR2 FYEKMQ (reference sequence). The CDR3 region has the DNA TGTGCCAGCAGCAATAGCGGGAGGTACGAGCAGTACTTC. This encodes CASSNSGRYEQYF.

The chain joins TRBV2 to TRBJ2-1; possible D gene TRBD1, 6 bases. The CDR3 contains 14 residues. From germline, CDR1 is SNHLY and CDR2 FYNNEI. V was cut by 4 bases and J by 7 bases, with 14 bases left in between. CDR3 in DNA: TGTGCCAGCAGTGCGACACCTCAGGGGAATGAGCAGTTCTTC. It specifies CASSATPQGNEQFF.

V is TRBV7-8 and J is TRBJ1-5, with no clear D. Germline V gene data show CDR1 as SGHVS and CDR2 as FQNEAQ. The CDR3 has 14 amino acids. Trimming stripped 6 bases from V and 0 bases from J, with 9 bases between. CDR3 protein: CASRRDNSNQPQHF. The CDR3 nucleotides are TGTGCCAGCAGACGAGACAATAGCAATCAGCCCCAGCATTTT.

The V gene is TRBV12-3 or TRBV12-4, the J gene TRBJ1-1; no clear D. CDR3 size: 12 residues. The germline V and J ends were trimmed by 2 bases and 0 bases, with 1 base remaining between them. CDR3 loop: CASSLLNTEAFF. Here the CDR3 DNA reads TGTGCCAGCAGTTTATTGAACACTGAAGCTTTCTTT.

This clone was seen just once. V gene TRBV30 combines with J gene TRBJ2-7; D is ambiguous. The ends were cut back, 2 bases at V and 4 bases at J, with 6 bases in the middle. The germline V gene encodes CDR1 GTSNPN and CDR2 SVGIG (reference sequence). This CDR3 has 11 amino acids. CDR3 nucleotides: TGTGCCTGGAGTAGAAAGTACGAGCAGTACTTC. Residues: CAWSRKYEQYF.

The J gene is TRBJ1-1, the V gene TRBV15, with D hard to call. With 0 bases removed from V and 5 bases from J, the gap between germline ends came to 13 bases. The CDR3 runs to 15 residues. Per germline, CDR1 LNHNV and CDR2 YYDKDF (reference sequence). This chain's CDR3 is CATSRDMEVGTEAFF. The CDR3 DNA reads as TGTGCCACCAGCAGAGATATGGAGGTCGGGACTGAAGCTTTCTTT.

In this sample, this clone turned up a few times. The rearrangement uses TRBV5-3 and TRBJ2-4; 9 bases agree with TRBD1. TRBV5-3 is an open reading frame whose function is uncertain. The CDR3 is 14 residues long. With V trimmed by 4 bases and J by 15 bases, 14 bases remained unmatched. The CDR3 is CARSTNRGRRAPYF. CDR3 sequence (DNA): TGTGCCAGAAGCACTAACAGGGGGCGGAGGGCCCCGTACTTC.

The CDR3 DNA reads TGTGCCAGCAGCTCGAACAGGGGAACCAAAGAGACCCAGTACTTC. This sequence encodes CASSSNRGTKETQYF. The chain carries TRBV5-4 and TRBJ2-5; 7 nucleotides match TRBD1. Germline CDR1 is SGHNT and CDR2 is YYREEE (reference sequence). V dropped 3 bases and J dropped 3; count of bases not matched to a gene: 8. The CDR3 totals 15 residues.

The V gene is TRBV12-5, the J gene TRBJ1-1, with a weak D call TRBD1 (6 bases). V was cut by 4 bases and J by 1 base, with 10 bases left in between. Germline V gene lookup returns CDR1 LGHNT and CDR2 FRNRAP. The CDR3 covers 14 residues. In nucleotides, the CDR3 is TGTGCTAGTGGTTCTGACAGGCCGAACACTGAAGCTTTCTTT. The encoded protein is CASGSDRPNTEAFF.

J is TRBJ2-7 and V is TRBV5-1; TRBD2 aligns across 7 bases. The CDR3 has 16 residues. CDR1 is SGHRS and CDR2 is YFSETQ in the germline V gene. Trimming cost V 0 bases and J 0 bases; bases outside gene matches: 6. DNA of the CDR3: TGCGCCAGCAGCTTGGGCGGGGGACCAACCTCCTACGAGCAGTACTTC. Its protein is CASSLGGGPTSYEQYF.

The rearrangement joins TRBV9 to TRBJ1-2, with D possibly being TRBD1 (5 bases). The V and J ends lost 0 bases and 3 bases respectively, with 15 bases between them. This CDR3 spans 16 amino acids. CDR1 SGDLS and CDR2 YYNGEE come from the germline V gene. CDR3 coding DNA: TGTGCCAGCAGCGTAGGAGGGACGGGAGACTACTATGGCTACACCTTC. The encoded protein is CASSVGGTGDYYGYTF. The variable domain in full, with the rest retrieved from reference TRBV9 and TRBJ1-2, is DSGVTQTPKHLITATGQRVTLRCSPRSGDLSVYWYQQSLDQGLQFLIQYYNGEERAKGNILERFSAQQFPDLHSELNLSSLELGDSALYFCASSVGGTGDYYGYTFGSGTRLTVV.

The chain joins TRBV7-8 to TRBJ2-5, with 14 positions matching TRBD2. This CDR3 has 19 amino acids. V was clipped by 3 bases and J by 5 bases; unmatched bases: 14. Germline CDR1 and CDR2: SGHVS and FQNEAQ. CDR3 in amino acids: CASSLDRPRLAGGLETQYF. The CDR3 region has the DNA TGTGCCAGCAGCTTGGATAGGCCGCGACTAGCGGGGGGGCTCGAGACCCAGTACTTC. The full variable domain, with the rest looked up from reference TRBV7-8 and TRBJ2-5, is GAGVSQSPRYKVAKRGQDVALRCDPISGHVSLFWYQQALGQGPEFLTYFQNEAQLDKSGLPSDRFFAERPEGSVSTLKIQRTQQEDSAVYLCASSLDRPRLAGGLETQYFGPGTRLLVL.